The sequence of this T cell receptor (beta chain) was determined in a study of OX40 agonist ivuxolimab in advanced cancers. Study in general: Patients were dosed with the agonistic anti-OX40 (CD134) antibody ivuxolimab. A male proportion of approximately 83% was recorded, with mean age approximately 64 years and range 23 to 79. Allowance was made for prior anti-PD-1, anti-PD-L1 or anti-CTLA-4 therapy, and approximately 40% had some. Study-wide points: Partial responders receiving 0.1-3.0 mg/kg showed among the lowest clonal expansion.

Concerning this clone: What it binds is not known.

J lost 5 bases, V lost 7 bases, and 16 bases had no gene match. CDR3 length: 18 residues. Germline values: CDR1 SGHTA, CDR2 FQGNSA. Assay used: immunoSEQ multiplex PCR; TCRdb lists only in-frame clones, some missing. The sample lists more than 75,000 clones, approximately 81% occurring once. The J gene is TRBJ2-2, the V gene TRBV7-2, with 10 bases that match TRBD1. This clonotype was sampled from an adult with an advanced solid tumor such as melanoma, head and neck, liver or kidney cancer. The sequences come from CD4+ or CD8+ T cells sorted from blood, collected in a trial of the OX40 agonist ivuxolimab. The DNA for the CDR3 is TGTGCCAGCACCCCATATGACAGGGGGCTTGATGGGACCGGGGAGCTGTTTTTT. Protein sequence: CASTPYDRGLDGTGELFF.